Listed here is a single T cell receptor beta chain. MiXCR, run by TCRdb on the reads, gives a single entry per CDR3 protein. In the table there are 80,000 to 130,000 distinct CDR3 sequences, less than 25% of which are singletons. Looked up from germline, CDR1 is SEHNR and CDR2 is FQNEAQ (reference sequence). The V segment lost 5 bases and the J segment 6 bases; nucleotides outside the gene matches: 4. This CDR3 has 14 amino acids. This specimen comes from a study of T cell repertoires in cytomegalovirus infection. The sample consisted of CD8+ T cells from PBMCs. This chain joins TRBV7-9 and TRBJ2-1, with 10 bases matching TRBD2. This TCR was recovered from a human donor in good health (CMV status not recorded). Some clones in this sample may be carry-over from other donors' samples. The CDR3 bases are TGTGCCAGCAGCCACAGCGGGGGGGCCAATGAGCAGTTCTTC. This gives the protein CASSHSGGANEQFF. Full variable domain (rest looked up from reference TRBV7-9 and TRBJ2-1): DTGVSQNPRHKITKRGQNVTFRCDPISEHNRLYWYRQTLGQGPEFLTYFQNEAQLEKSRLLSDRFSAERPKGSFSTLEIQRTEQGDSAMYLCASSHSGGANEQFFGPGTRLTVL.